One and the same sample provided the 25 T cell receptor beta chains below, sequenced in a study of cytomegalovirus exposure and HLA in healthy donors. The PCR had 60 Vbeta and 13 Jbeta primers. This table comes from immunoSEQ multiplex PCR, and its TCRdb copy is limited to in-frame clones, with some not included. The profile shows about 120,000 clones, around three quarters of them singletons. Sample: PBMCs. The source is a man younger than 40 in good health and CMV-seronegative.

The gene calls are TRBV27 and TRBJ1-5, with D possibly matching TRBD1 (5 bases). V was shortened by 3 bases and J by 1 base, with 10 bases between the two germline ends. This CDR3 contains 15 residues. Germline-derived CDR1 and CDR2 are MNHEY and SMNVEV (reference sequence). The CDR3 loop is CASSLRSGSNQPQHF. DNA of the CDR3: TGTGCCAGCAGTTTGCGGTCAGGGAGCAATCAGCCCCAGCATTTT.

This clone was seen a few times. This chain links TRBV5-1 with TRBJ2-3; D is ambiguous. V was trimmed by 0 bases and J by 0 bases, leaving 5 bases between them. Germline CDR1 reads SGHRS; CDR2 reads YFSETQ. The CDR3 totals 14 residues. For the CDR3, the DNA is TGCGCCAGCAGCTTGGGTCAGAGCACAGATACGCAGTATTTT. Residues: CASSLGQSTDTQYF.

The V call is TRBV5-6, the J call TRBJ2-3; 9 nucleotides match TRBD1. CDR1 and CDR2 (germline): SGHDT, YYEEEE. The CDR3 sequence is 16 residues long. Losses at the gene ends were 0 bases for V and 6 bases for J; bases not matched to a gene: 8. The CDR3, as DNA: TGTGCCAGCAGCTTGGTGGGGGACAGGGAGGGGGATACGCAGTATTTT. Protein product: CASSLVGDREGDTQYF.

For this clone: Other nucleotide sequences in the sample specify the same CDR3. The gene calls are TRBV18 and TRBJ1-3; 7 nucleotides agree with TRBD1. The CDR3 covers 15 residues. The trim removed 3 bases at V and 2 bases at J, leaving 4 bases unmatched. CDR1 is KGHSH, CDR2 LQKENI, per germline. The CDR3 bases are TGTGCCAGCTCACCCCCCGGGACAGCTGGAAACACCATATATTTT. Its protein is CASSPPGTAGNTIYF.

This chain connects TRBV4-1 to TRBJ1-5; D possibly corresponds to TRBD1 (6 bases). Germline values: CDR1 MGHRA, CDR2 YSYEKL. This CDR3 contains 16 residues. With 0 bases removed from V and 6 bases from J, the gap between germline ends came to 15 bases. The CDR3 DNA is TGCGCCAGCAGCCAAGATCAGGGGAGTGGCAGTCAGCCCCAGCATTTT. It yields the protein CASSQDQGSGSQPQHF.

Notes on this clone: The identical CDR3 is also encoded by other nucleotide sequences in the sample. The V call is TRBV28, the J call TRBJ2-7, with unresolved D. V shed 3 bases and J shed 3 bases, with 6 bases lying between them. Germline CDR1 reads MDHEN; CDR2 reads SYDVKM. The CDR3 sequence is 12 residues long. The CDR3 spells CASSFSSYEQYF. DNA for the CDR3: TGTGCCAGCAGTTTCTCGAGCTACGAGCAGTACTTC. The full variable domain, rest sourced from reference TRBV28 and TRBJ2-7, is DVKVTQSSRYLVKRTGEKVFLECVQDMDHENMFWYRQDPGLGLRLIYFSYDVKMKEKGDIPEGYSVSREKKERFSLILESASTNQTSMYLCASSFSSYEQYFGPGTRLTVT.

The CDR3: CATSRDHRTNSPLHF. Written as DNA, the CDR3 is TGTGCCACCAGCAGAGATCACAGGACCAATTCACCCCTCCACTTT. The chain uses TRBV15 and TRBJ1-6; D possibly corresponds to TRBD1 (5 bases). V lost 0 bases and J 7 bases, leaving 10 bases between the germline ends. This CDR3 has 15 residues. Looked up from germline, CDR1 is LNHNV and CDR2 is YYDKDF (reference sequence).

This clone was counted only a few times. The rearrangement links TRBV19 to TRBJ1-1, with TRBD1 matching 9 bases. CDR3 length equals 17 residues. The junction had 13 bases not matched to a gene; V was cut back by 5 bases and J by 3 bases. The germline V gene has CDR1 LNHDA and CDR2 SQIVND (reference sequence). The CDR3 sequence is CASSPRTGVPTDTEAFF. Written as DNA, the CDR3 is TGTGCCAGTAGTCCGCGGACAGGGGTCCCTACGGACACTGAAGCTTTCTTT.

V is TRBV18 and J is TRBJ1-5; 10 bases are shared with TRBD1. V was pared by 5 bases and J by 3 bases, with 4 bases of the junction left unmatched. CDR3 size: 15 residues. The germline V gene has CDR1 KGHSH and CDR2 LQKENI. The chain's CDR3 is CASSSGTGDNQPQHF. In nucleotides, the CDR3 is TGTGCCAGCTCATCCGGGACAGGGGACAATCAGCCCCAGCATTTT.

V and J are TRBV29-1 and TRBJ2-5, with 8 bases fitting TRBD2. The J call is doubtful: the DNA matches TRBJ2-7 better. This CDR3 is 14 amino acids long. Germline V lookup: CDR1 SQVTM, CDR2 ANQGSEA. CDR3 in amino acids: CSVRALAASYEQYF. DNA for the CDR3: TGCAGCGTTCGAGCACTAGCGGCTTCCTACGAGCAGTACTTC.

This sequence joins TRBV25-1 and TRBJ1-4, with D hard to call. The CDR3 spans 17 residues. Germline-derived CDR1 and CDR2 are MGHDK and SYGVNS. V was trimmed by 2 bases and J by 1 base, leaving 14 bases between them. Written as DNA, the CDR3 is TGTGCCAGCAGTGAAATGACGGACTGGGGAACTAATGAAAAACTGTTTTTT. Translated, it gives CASSEMTDWGTNEKLFF.

This rearrangement joins TRBV6-5 to TRBJ1-2; 9 bases agree with TRBD1. V gave up 5 bases and J gave up 7 bases; unmatched junction bases: 8. Germline V gene lookup returns CDR1 MNHEY and CDR2 SVGAGI. This CDR3 spans 14 amino acids. CDR3 in amino acids: CASSPGDRDRGYTF. Written as DNA, the CDR3 is TGTGCCAGCAGTCCAGGGGACAGGGATCGTGGCTACACCTTC.

This chain joins TRBV2 and TRBJ2-7; no clear D. This CDR3 has 15 amino acids. The V end was cut by 6 bases, the J end by 3 bases, with 18 bases between. Germline loops: CDR1 SNHLY, CDR2 FYNNEI. Written as DNA, the CDR3 is TGTGCCAGCAGCACCCGGTACGATCTATACTACGAGCAGTACTTC. Its protein is CASSTRYDLYYEQYF.

V is TRBV6-5 and J is TRBJ2-5; 8 nucleotides line up with TRBD1. This CDR3 region has 14 residues. In germline, CDR1 is MNHEY, CDR2 SVGAGI. Trimming removed 2 bases from V and 5 bases from J; junction bases left unmatched: 4. Here the CDR3 reads CASSYDRGRETQYF. The DNA for the CDR3 is TGTGCCAGCAGTTACGACAGGGGTAGGGAGACCCAGTACTTC.

This clone was observed once. This chain connects TRBV15 to TRBJ2-7; TRBD1 aligns across 9 bases. The CDR3 has 16 amino acids. The V gene's germline CDR1 is LNHNV and CDR2 YYDKDF (reference sequence). The V segment lost 1 base and the J segment 6 bases; nucleotides outside the gene matches: 10. CDR3 sequence reads: CATSRAVGTGGSEQYF. Written as DNA, the CDR3 is TGTGCCACCAGCAGAGCGGTAGGAACAGGGGGCTCCGAGCAGTACTTC.

This sequence joins TRBV6-5 and TRBJ1-3; D might be TRBD1 (5 bases). This CDR3 spans 15 amino acids. Trimming left V 2 bases short and J 0 bases short, with 8 bases between. Germline CDR1 reads MNHEY; CDR2 reads SVGAGI. DNA of the CDR3: TGTGCCAGCAGTTACCAGGGTGCCTCTGGAAACACCATATATTTT. Residues: CASSYQGASGNTIYF.

The chain couples TRBV30 to TRBJ1-6, with no clear D. Germline CDR1 GTSNPN, CDR2 SVGIG (reference sequence). This CDR3 is 11 amino acids long. The germline V and J ends were trimmed by 1 base and 8 bases, with 3 bases remaining between them. Written as DNA, the CDR3 is TGTGCCTGGAGTGCGGATTCACCCCTCCACTTT. As protein: CAWSADSPLHF. The full variable domain, rest sourced from reference TRBV30 and TRBJ1-6, is SQTIHQWPATLVQPVGSPLSLECTVEGTSNPNLYWYRQAAGRGLQLLFYSVGIGQISSEVPQNLSASRPQDRQFILSSKKLLLSDSGFYLCAWSADSPLHFGNGTRLTVT.

This clone was picked up a small number of times. The chain combines TRBV6-5 with TRBJ1-1; D gene unclear. Trimming cost V 0 bases and J 5 bases, with 7 bases left between them. The CDR3 length is 13 residues. Germline CDR1 reads MNHEY; CDR2 reads SVGAGI. The CDR3 DNA follows: TGTGCCAGCAGTTACTCACAGATTACTGAAGCTTTCTTT. Its protein is CASSYSQITEAFF.

The count of this clone is one. This sequence joins TRBV11-2 and TRBJ2-7; 7 bases are shared with TRBD2. CDR3 length: 13 residues. Germline CDR1 SGHAT, CDR2 FQNNGV. Unmatched junction bases numbered 6, after V lost 8 bases and J lost 2 bases. The CDR3 loop is CASDTAGAYEQYF. CDR3 coding DNA: TGTGCCAGCGACACGGCGGGGGCCTACGAGCAGTACTTC.

The J gene is TRBJ2-3, the V gene TRBV18; 8 bases align to TRBD1. Germline CDR1 KGHSH, CDR2 LQKENI. This CDR3 is built from 15 residues. The V gene end was trimmed by 3 bases and the J gene end by 2 bases; junction bases not matched to a gene: 4. The CDR3 DNA sequence: TGTGCCAGCTCACCCGGGACAGGAGCCACAGATACGCAGTATTTT. This sequence encodes CASSPGTGATDTQYF.

In nucleotides, the CDR3 is TGTGCCAGCAGTCCGACCGACAGGGGGCGAAACGAGCAGTACTTC. Translating gives CASSPTDRGRNEQYF. This chain uses TRBV6-6 with TRBJ2-7; 10 bases are shared with TRBD1. Germline CDR1 and CDR2: MNHNY and SVGAGI (reference sequence). V was pared by 5 bases and J by 5 bases, with 9 bases of the junction left unmatched. CDR3 length: 15 residues.

The chain has TRBV2 and TRBJ1-5; no clear D gene. There are 12 residues in the CDR3. Germline V gene sequence: CDR1 SNHLY, CDR2 FYNNEI. V was clipped by 6 bases and J by 7 bases, with 10 bases between them. Here the CDR3 DNA reads TGTGCCAGCAGCTTAGACATGCAGCCCCAGCATTTT. It is translated as CASSLDMQPQHF.

This chain connects TRBV6-5 to TRBJ2-7, with 7 bases identical to TRBD1. This CDR3 region has 14 residues. The germline V gene has CDR1 MNHEY and CDR2 SVGAGI. V was pared by 6 bases and J by 3 bases, with 8 bases of the junction left unmatched. The CDR3 is CASRLRDSYYEQYF. In DNA, the CDR3 is TGTGCCAGCAGGCTTCGGGACAGTTACTACGAGCAGTACTTC.

The chain employs TRBV27 and TRBJ2-7; D is possibly TRBD1 (6 bases). Germline V lookup: CDR1 MNHEY, CDR2 SMNVEV (reference sequence). This CDR3 region has 15 residues. Trimming cost V 5 bases and J 0 bases, with 14 bases left between them. This CDR3 is CASSPDRLSSYEQYF. As DNA, the CDR3 is TGTGCCAGCAGTCCTGACAGGTTGAGCTCCTACGAGCAGTACTTC.

This chain joins TRBV7-3 and TRBJ2-5; 7 positions agree with TRBD1. V lost 4 bases, J lost 9 bases, and 5 bases stayed unmatched. The CDR3 spans 12 residues. The germline V gene has CDR1 SGHTA and CDR2 FQGTGA. The CDR3: CASSSDDRAQYF. CDR3 sequence (DNA): TGTGCCAGCAGCTCCGACGACAGGGCCCAGTACTTC.